Each of the 32 T cell receptor beta chains below was sequenced from the same sample in a study of cytomegalovirus exposure and HLA in healthy donors. Vbeta (60) and Jbeta (13) primers were used in the PCR. Produced via immunoSEQ multiplex PCR; TCRdb's table is partial and in-frame only. The sample shows roughly 100,000 clones, about 79% of them seen only once. The sample was PBMCs. The receptors shown here come from a man aged 50-60 years in good health and CMV-seropositive.

The chain employs TRBV18 and TRBJ2-7; D not resolved. Trimming removed 1 base at V and 4 bases at J, with 8 bases between. Germline CDR1 KGHSH, CDR2 LQKENI. The CDR3 has 13 amino acids. The CDR3 here is CASSPRQTYEQYF. DNA of the CDR3: TGTGCCAGCTCACCACGTCAGACTTACGAGCAGTACTTC.

The rearrangement uses TRBV6-1 and TRBJ2-1, with D perhaps TRBD2 (5 bases). V was clipped by 4 bases and J by 0 bases, with 13 bases between them. Germline V CDR1 and CDR2: MNHNS, SASEGT. The length of the CDR3 is 16 residues. The CDR3 here is CASSGTDSHSYNEQFF. The CDR3 nucleotides read TGTGCCAGCAGTGGGACTGACTCTCACTCCTACAATGAGCAGTTCTTC.

The V gene is TRBV10-3, the J gene TRBJ1-1; maybe TRBD1 (5 bases). The length of the CDR3 is 13 residues. The germline V and J ends were trimmed by 8 bases and 6 bases, with 16 bases remaining between them. The germline V gene encodes CDR1 ENHRY and CDR2 SYGVKD. In DNA, the CDR3 is TGTGCCATCGGCGCCCCGGGGGAAGCTGAAGCTTTCTTT. The encoded protein is CAIGAPGEAEAFF.

This chain joins TRBV6-1 and TRBJ1-1, with 7 positions matching TRBD1. From germline, CDR1 is MNHNS and CDR2 SASEGT. J was trimmed by 8 bases and V by 5 bases; bases with no gene match: 14. The CDR3 consists of 15 residues. CDR3 nucleotides: TGTGCCAGCAGTAAGAGGGGGCCGCTCAGAAGCGAAGCTTTCTTT. The encoded protein is CASSKRGPLRSEAFF.

This clone was recorded a few times. Distinct nucleotide sequences in the sample also encode this CDR3. This sequence joins TRBV19 and TRBJ2-7, with 11 nucleotides matching TRBD1. Germline loops: CDR1 LNHDA, CDR2 SQIVND (reference sequence). J was trimmed by 2 bases and V by 10 bases; bases with no gene match: 7. The CDR3 consists of 14 residues. For the CDR3, the DNA is TGTGCCACTAGGACAGGGGGCTTCCCCTACGAGCAGTACTTC. Its protein is CATRTGGFPYEQYF. Together with reference TRBV19 and TRBJ2-7, the CDR3 gives the full variable domain: DGGITQSPKYLFRKEGQNVTLSCEQNLNHDAMYWYRQDPGQGLRLIYYSQIVNDFQKGDIAEGYSVSREKKESFPLTVTSAQKNPTAFYLCATRTGGFPYEQYFGPGTRLTVT.

CDR3 nucleotides: TGTGCCAGCAGCTTACAGGGATGGATAGAGACCCAGTACTTC. Translation: CASSLQGWIETQYF. The V gene is TRBV7-2, the J gene TRBJ2-5, with a tentative D call TRBD1 (5 bases). Per germline, CDR1 SGHTA and CDR2 FQGNSA. Trimming removed 2 bases at V and 4 bases at J, with 11 bases between. The CDR3 is made up of 14 amino acids.

This chain uses TRBV2 with TRBJ1-1, with a tentative D call TRBD1 (6 bases). The V gene's germline CDR1 is SNHLY and CDR2 FYNNEI. Trimming stripped 4 bases from V and 0 bases from J, with 9 bases between. The CDR3 totals 14 residues. DNA of the CDR3: TGTGCCAGCAGTGGGGGGGGCTTGAACACTGAAGCTTTCTTT. Its translation: CASSGGGLNTEAFF.

The rearrangement links TRBV5-1 to TRBJ2-2; D not resolved. The CDR3 runs to 14 residues. CDR1 is SGHRS and CDR2 is YFSETQ in the germline V gene. Trimming removed 4 bases at V and 1 base at J, with 8 bases between. The CDR3 nucleotides read TGCGCCAGCAGCCCAGGTTGGAACACCGGGGAGCTGTTTTTT. Its protein product is CASSPGWNTGELFF.

The CDR3, as DNA: TGTGCCAGCAGCCGAGGGGGTGTCCCCTACGAGCAGTACTTC. Its protein product is CASSRGGVPYEQYF. The V call is TRBV27, the J call TRBJ2-7, with a weak D call TRBD1 (6 bases). From germline, CDR1 is MNHEY and CDR2 SMNVEV (reference sequence). The CDR3 is 14 amino acids. Trimming took off 6 bases at V and 2 bases at J, with 14 bases between the two ends.

The chain links TRBV5-6 to TRBJ2-4, with a tentative D call TRBD2 (6 bases). The CDR3 has 16 residues. With 4 bases removed from V and 0 bases from J, the gap between germline ends came to 14 bases. Germline-derived CDR1 and CDR2 are SGHDT and YYEEEE. The CDR3 loop reads CASSGGTQLAKNIQYF. In nucleotides, the CDR3 is TGTGCCAGCAGCGGCGGGACTCAGCTAGCCAAAAACATTCAGTACTTC.

This sequence joins TRBV4-1 and TRBJ2-3; D possibly corresponds to TRBD2 (6 bases). The germline CDR1 and CDR2 sequences are MGHRA and YSYEKL. V lost 1 base and J lost 0, with 14 bases in between. The CDR3 length is 17 residues. The CDR3 bases are TGCGCCAGCAGCCAAGGTCTCGGCGGGACTAGCACAGATACGCAGTATTTT. Encoded protein: CASSQGLGGTSTDTQYF.

The chain uses TRBV6-1 and TRBJ1-5; D is uncertain. Germline V gives CDR1 MNHNS, CDR2 SASEGT. This CDR3 region has 13 residues. The V end lost 3 bases, the J end lost 4 bases, and 7 bases lay between the germline ends. The CDR3 DNA follows: TGTGCCAGCAGTGACGTTCAGAATCAGCCCCAGCATTTT. Translating it yields CASSDVQNQPQHF.

This clone has just a few counts. CDR3 DNA: TGTGCCAGCAGCATTAGGGGGAGCTCCTACAATGAGCAGTTCTTC. This gives the protein CASSIRGSSYNEQFF. The gene calls are TRBV11-2 and TRBJ2-1, with D possibly matching TRBD1 (6 bases). V lost 5 bases and J lost 0, with 11 bases in between. In germline, CDR1 is SGHAT, CDR2 FQNNGV. The CDR3 has 15 residues.

The chain carries TRBV6-6 and TRBJ2-7; possible D gene TRBD1, 6 bases. Trimming removed 8 bases at V and 4 bases at J, with 18 bases between. Germline CDR1 reads MNHNY; CDR2 reads SVGAGI (reference sequence). This CDR3 comprises 14 residues. In nucleotides, the CDR3 is TGTGCCAGCGTGTTTGCACAGGGTATTTACGAGCAGTACTTC. Translating gives CASVFAQGIYEQYF.

This clone has only a few counts. The genes are TRBV5-4 and TRBJ2-1, with TRBD2 identical over 7 bases. Germline CDR1 and CDR2: SGHNT and YYREEE (reference sequence). The CDR3 totals 14 residues. J gave up 6 bases and V 1 base, and 4 bases lay outside the gene matches. For the CDR3, the DNA is TGTGCCAGCAGCTTGCCTAGCGGACTCAATGAGCAGTTCTTC. It translates to CASSLPSGLNEQFF.

The chain has TRBV11-2 and TRBJ2-3, with a possible D match to TRBD2 (6 bases). CDR3 length: 18 amino acids. The V end was cut by 5 bases, the J end by 0 bases, with 21 bases between. Germline V gives CDR1 SGHAT, CDR2 FQNNGV. The chain's CDR3 is CASSRQSRGLPSTDTQYF. DNA for the CDR3: TGTGCCAGCAGCCGCCAATCCCGGGGACTCCCCAGCACAGATACGCAGTATTTT.

This rearrangement joins TRBV5-6 to TRBJ1-2; D possibly corresponds to TRBD1 (6 bases). The CDR3 consists of 13 residues. The germline V gene has CDR1 SGHDT and CDR2 YYEEEE. Trimming shortened V by 5 bases and J by 7 bases, and 15 bases separated the two germline ends. The CDR3 spells CASRPGQTGGYTF. The CDR3, as DNA: TGTGCCAGCAGACCTGGACAGACGGGTGGCTACACCTTC.

V is TRBV10-2 and J is TRBJ2-5, with D possibly matching TRBD1 (5 bases). CDR3 length equals 14 residues. Germline-derived CDR1 and CDR2 are WSHSY and SAAADI. V was shortened by 8 bases and J by 5 bases, with 18 bases between the two germline ends. The CDR3 region has the DNA TGCGCCAGCGGCAGGGCGAATTACCTGGAGACCCAGTACTTC. As protein: CASGRANYLETQYF.

This chain joins TRBV2 and TRBJ1-1; TRBD1 agrees at 8 bases. The trim removed 9 bases at V and 3 bases at J, leaving 9 bases unmatched. Germline V gene data show CDR1 as SNHLY and CDR2 as FYNNEI. This CDR3 has 14 residues. The CDR3 DNA sequence: TGTGCCAGTGGACAGGGTGAACGGTACACTGAAGCTTTCTTT. Protein product: CASGQGERYTEAFF.

The chain links TRBV5-4 to TRBJ2-2; 11 bases line up with TRBD2. The germline V gene has CDR1 SGHNT and CDR2 YYREEE (reference sequence). With V trimmed by 4 bases and J by 7 bases, 9 bases remained unmatched. CDR3 size: 16 residues. As DNA, the CDR3 is TGTGCCAGCAGCCTTACTAGCGGGGGAAGGGGCGGGGAGCTGTTTTTT. The encoded protein is CASSLTSGGRGGELFF.

This chain links TRBV7-8 with TRBJ1-5; D is unclear. The V gene lost 2 bases and the J gene lost 0 bases, with 8 bases spanning the gap. This CDR3 has 15 residues. CDR1 and CDR2 (germline): SGHVS, FQNEAQ. The CDR3 sequence is CASSLWRDSNQPQHF. CDR3 DNA: TGTGCCAGCAGCTTATGGCGGGATAGCAATCAGCCCCAGCATTTT. Complete variable domain (other parts from reference TRBV7-8 and TRBJ1-5): GAGVSQSPRYKVAKRGQDVALRCDPISGHVSLFWYQQALGQGPEFLTYFQNEAQLDKSGLPSDRFFAERPEGSVSTLKIQRTQQEDSAVYLCASSLWRDSNQPQHFGDGTRLSIL.

The chain recombines TRBV5-5 with TRBJ1-1; 9 bases fit TRBD1. The CDR3 length is 14 residues. Germline lookup yields CDR1 SGHKS and CDR2 YYEKEE (reference sequence). J gave up 4 bases and V 6 bases, and 7 bases lay outside the gene matches. The CDR3 is CASTFGQGLTEAFF. CDR3 DNA sequence: TGTGCCAGCACCTTCGGACAGGGGCTCACTGAAGCTTTCTTT.

This clone was counted only a few times. The chain combines TRBV18 with TRBJ2-5; D is possibly TRBD2 (6 bases). Germline assignment: CDR1 KGHSH and CDR2 LQKENI. Deletions cut 3 bases from V and 1 base from J, with 18 bases between. The CDR3 length is 17 residues. The CDR3 spells CASSPVPLGSGQETQYF. The CDR3 DNA reads as TGTGCCAGCTCACCTGTACCACTCGGGAGTGGCCAAGAGACCCAGTACTTC.

The chain couples TRBV27 to TRBJ2-7, with TRBD1 matching over 9 bases. The trim removed 10 bases at V and 3 bases at J, leaving 4 bases unmatched. Germline-derived CDR1 and CDR2 are MNHEY and SMNVEV (reference sequence). This CDR3 is built from 12 residues. CDR3 sequence reads: CATRGQGYEQYF. CDR3 DNA sequence: TGTGCCACCAGGGGACAGGGCTACGAGCAGTACTTC.

J is TRBJ2-1 and V is TRBV5-1, with 10 nucleotides matching TRBD1. Per germline, CDR1 SGHRS and CDR2 YFSETQ. V shed 4 bases and J 9 bases; nucleotides not matched to a gene: 7. The CDR3 is made up of 14 amino acids. The CDR3 loop reads CASSALTGGGEQFF. The CDR3 nucleotides read TGCGCCAGCAGCGCATTGACAGGGGGCGGTGAGCAGTTCTTC.

This clone turned up a few times. This rearrangement joins TRBV9 to TRBJ2-1; 9 bases are a match to TRBD2. V dropped 0 bases and J dropped 3; count of bases not matched to a gene: 1. Germline loops: CDR1 SGDLS, CDR2 YYNGEE. This CDR3 has 15 residues. This CDR3 reads CASSVVAGDYNEQFF. CDR3 in DNA: TGTGCCAGCAGCGTAGTAGCGGGGGACTACAATGAGCAGTTCTTC.

This clone was detected once. Other DNA sequences within the sample encode an identical CDR3. V usage is TRBV4-2 and J usage is TRBJ1-1; a weak D match, TRBD1 (5 bases). The CDR3 runs to 14 residues. Germline loops: CDR1 LGHNA, CDR2 YNFKEQ. V was shortened by 3 bases and J by 1 base, with 9 bases between the two germline ends. CDR3 coding DNA: TGTGCCAGCAGCCACCTCGACAGGAACACTGAAGCTTTCTTT. Its translation is CASSHLDRNTEAFF.

This clone has a handful of counts. The chain carries TRBV19 and TRBJ2-1, with D possibly being TRBD2 (5 bases). V lost 2 bases and J 8 bases, leaving 13 bases between the germline ends. The CDR3 sequence is 14 residues long. The germline CDR1 and CDR2 sequences are LNHDA and SQIVND (reference sequence). The CDR3 bases are TGTGCCAGTAGTATAAGTCCTAGCAACGATGAGCAGTTCTTC. Amino acids: CASSISPSNDEQFF.

This chain connects TRBV7-6 to TRBJ1-2; no clear D. Germline-derived CDR1 and CDR2 are SGHVS and FNYEAQ. This CDR3 contains 11 residues. With 2 bases removed from V and 11 bases from J, the gap between germline ends came to 9 bases. Here the CDR3 reads CASSLYGVYTF. The CDR3 nucleotides read TGTGCCAGCAGCTTATACGGGGTATACACCTTC.

This clone was recorded a few times. CDR3 sequence reads: CASNRAGANVLTF. The CDR3 DNA reads TGTGCCAGCAACAGGGCTGGGGCCAACGTCCTGACTTTC. V and J are TRBV6-1 and TRBJ2-6; tentatively, D is TRBD1 (6 bases). The CDR3 length is 13 residues. CDR1 MNHNS and CDR2 SASEGT come from the germline V gene. Trimming took off 7 bases at V and 2 bases at J, with 6 bases between the two ends.

J is TRBJ1-6 and V is TRBV7-6; 10 bases fit TRBD1. J lost 10 bases, V lost 3 bases, and 3 bases had no gene match. This CDR3 region has 14 residues. Germline V gives CDR1 SGHVS, CDR2 FNYEAQ. This chain's CDR3 is CASSLGQGPSPLHF. The CDR3 nucleotides are TGTGCCAGCAGCTTGGGACAGGGGCCATCACCCCTCCACTTT.

Here the CDR3 reads CASSVETDSYEQYF. CDR3 bases: TGTGCCAGCAGCGTAGAAACAGACTCCTACGAGCAGTACTTC. The V and J genes are TRBV9 and TRBJ2-7; no definite D call. CDR1 and CDR2 (germline): SGDLS, YYNGEE. This CDR3 region has 14 residues. Deletions cut 0 bases from V and 0 bases from J, with 7 bases between.